The T cell receptor (beta chain) described here comes from a study of shared clonotypes between healthy human individuals (TCRdb year 2020). About the study as a whole: The cohort included a few men and a couple of women between 18 and 49 years of age. For each donor, CD4 naive and CD4 memory were each given three plates, CD8 naive was given two plates, and CD8 memory was given one plate. To estimate repertoire size and how much clonotypes are shared between individuals, the study performed deep sequencing of blood TCR repertoires from a few healthy adults. To increase sequencing depth and limit assay-specific biases, different laboratories used diverse techniques to prepare libraries and sequence TCR repertoires. Each donor's leukapheresis produced roughly between about 0.85 and 10 billion PBMCs.

Study-wide conclusions, independent of this receptor: Naive subsets generally had larger estimated clonotype richness than memory subsets did. Incomplete sequencing was indicated by rarefaction of sorted-subset datasets, despite the large sequencing depth. The small number of donors limited the genetic and exposure-history diversity represented. Pairwise subsampling led to the expectation that sequencing depth would affect the degree of clonotype sharing among donors. Higher generation probabilities were observed for clonotypes shared by all four sorted-subset donors than for non-shared clonotypes. Sampling was restricted to blood, and TCR repertoires in tissues likely differ from the TCR repertoires found in blood. Across a handful of donors, 5% to 6% of naive CD4, around 3.3% of naive CD8, around 2.5% of memory CD4, and approximately 0.42% of memory CD8 clonotypes were shared.

The donors were healthy, HIV-negative adults who had no recently reported acute infections or vaccinations. Every donor was a Caucasian adult living in Nashville, Tennessee, USA. CD4+ T cells were enriched through magnetic negative selection, after which naive cells were positively selected on CD45RA and the remaining negative fraction served as the memory subset. After blood collection by leukapheresis, PBMCs were isolated using Ficoll-Histopaque density gradient centrifugation and then cryopreserved in the vapor phase of liquid nitrogen. Analytical flow cytometry was used to check the purity and quantity of each magnetically sorted T cell population. Genomic DNA was isolated from each sorted fraction and quantified by UV absorbance on a Nanodrop 2000c. At the junction V is shortened by 5 bases and J by 2 bases; bases outside the gene matches: 6. The germline V gene gives CDR1 as MNHEY and CDR2 as SVGAGI. From its cysteine to its phenylalanine, the CDR3 spans 14 amino acids. Just the 42-base CDR3 DNA is kept, in frame starting at base 1.

This clone has just a few counts. Its recognized antigen is unknown. No much larger clonotype is one base removed from it; base qualities were not supplied. Distinct nucleotide sequences in the sample also encode this CDR3. Using the deep immunoSEQ assay, multiplex PCR amplified TCR CDR3 regions from genomic DNA. Genomic DNA extracted from each cell subset was distributed evenly over all wells of several immunoSEQ 96-well plates, and each plate served as one replicate. For sorted subsets, each replicate PCR was loaded with approximately 190 ng genomic DNA, equivalent to 30,000 or so T cell genomes. Purified libraries were measured with a Qubit 3.0 fluorometer, size-checked on a Bioanalyzer 2100, and measured again with the KAPA Library Quantification kit. Every immunoSEQ 96-well plate was sequenced on a dedicated single-read 150-cycle Illumina NextSeq 550 flow cell. In the authors' own workflow: Because only junctional sequences without quality scores were contained in the immunoSEQ output, filtering matching that applied to full-length reads could not be performed. To assign V/J genes and CDR3, sequences were annotated against IMGT germline references using PyIR, a Python wrapper for IgBLAST v1.9. Any read was removed if the V/J assignment was weak (E-value above 1e-6), the CDR3 was missing, or the read contained stop codons, out-of-frame junctions, or ambiguous translated residues. V3J clonotypes were defined as sequences sharing an identical inferred V gene, J gene, and CDR3 amino acid sequence. Percentage overlap between repertoires was calculated by dividing the number of shared unique clonotypes by the size of the smaller repertoire. Repertoire richness was assessed with RTK rarefaction, the Chao1 estimator, and Recon v2.1 estimates of unobserved clonotypes. For all TCRbeta clonotypes obtained by the gDNA method from a few donors, generation probabilities were computed with OLGA. TCRdb stores this immuneACCESS table with in-frame sequences only. Part of the clones is absent; in the studies checked, under half of the shortfall reflects unresolved V genes, and no reason is known for the rest. V, J and clone size derive from that table, while D and trimming were established from the DNA sequence. The sample table shows roughly 1 million clones, and approximately 80% are seen once. The ten largest clones capture about 0.52% of the sample.

This TCR was recovered from a man aged 18-30 years in good health. Some clones in this sample may be carry-over from other donors' samples. Sequenced material: memory CD4+ T cells from PBMCs. This specimen's cell subset or site label, interpreted: CD45RA-negative fraction. The sequence joins TRBV6-5 to TRBJ2-7, and 7 junction bases match TRBD2. The DNA is TGTGCCAGCAGTAGGACTAGGCAGACCTACGAGCAGTACTTC. Protein translation: CASSRTRQTYEQYF.